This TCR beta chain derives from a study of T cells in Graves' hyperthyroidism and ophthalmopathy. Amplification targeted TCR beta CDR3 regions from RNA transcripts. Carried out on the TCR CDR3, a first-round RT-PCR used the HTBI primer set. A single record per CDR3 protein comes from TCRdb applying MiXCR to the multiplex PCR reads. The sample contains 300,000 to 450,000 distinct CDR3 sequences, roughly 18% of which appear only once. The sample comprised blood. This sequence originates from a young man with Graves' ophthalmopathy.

This CDR3 is CASNWPGTGGFQPQHF. The CDR3 coding sequence is TGTGCCAGCAATTGGCCCGGGACAGGGGGTTTTCAGCCCCAGCATTTT. V is TRBV2 and J is TRBJ1-5; 11 nucleotides agree with TRBD1. Germline loops: CDR1 SNHLY, CDR2 FYNNEI. V shed 7 bases, J shed 6 bases, and the junction held 11 bases outside the gene matches. The CDR3 has 16 amino acids. The whole variable domain, filled in from reference TRBV2 and TRBJ1-5, reads EPEVTQTPSHQVTQMGQEVILRCVPISNHLYFYWYRQILGQKVEFLVSFYNNEISEKSEIFDDQFSVERPDGSNFTLKIRSTKLEDSAMYFCASNWPGTGGFQPQHFGDGTRLSIL.